This is a list of T cell receptor beta chains from one sample in a study of shared clonotypes between healthy human individuals. Produced via immunoSEQ multiplex PCR; TCRdb's table is partial and in-frame only. The table records about 600,000 clones, about 96% of them present only once. The sequencing input was naive CD4+ T cells sorted from blood. The receptor set was obtained from a woman between 25 and 40 years old in good health. Both conserved end residues are part of each CDR3. D genes are given only for firm matches. The size of a clone is reported for some rows only, either as once, few or many, or as a class for expanded clones.

TRBJ2-3 | TRBV11-2 | TRBD2 | - | CASSLGSLAGIADTQYF | TGTGCCAGCAGCTTAGGGTCGCTAGCGGGAATCGCAGATACGCAGTATTTT
TRBJ1-4 | TRBV7-9 | TRBD1 | - | CASSSRTGDREKLFF | TGTGCCAGCAGCTCTCGGACAGGGGACCGTGAAAAACTGTTTTTT
TRBJ2-1 | TRBV25-1 | - | - | CASSDREYNSGEQFF | TGTGCCAGCAGTGACCGGGAATATAACTCCGGTGAGCAGTTCTTC
TRBJ2-5 | TRBV5-1 | - | - | CASAPVGAGVRETQYF | TGCGCCAGCGCTCCAGTGGGGGCGGGAGTTAGAGAGACCCAGTACTTC
TRBJ2-1 | TRBV11-2 | TRBD2 | - | CASSPQGGRAYNEQFF | TGTGCCAGCAGCCCCCAGGGCGGGAGGGCCTACAATGAGCAGTTCTTC
TRBJ2-7 | TRBV29-1 | TRBD1 | - | CSVEEVRGPTYEQYF | TGCAGCGTTGAAGAGGTCAGGGGGCCCACCTACGAGCAGTACTTC
TRBJ2-7 | TRBV27 | TRBD1 | - | CASSQRQGETYEQYF | TGTGCCAGCAGTCAAAGACAGGGTGAGACCTACGAGCAGTACTTC
TRBJ2-7 | TRBV5-6 | - | - | CASSSQVKYEQYF | TGTGCCAGCAGCTCCCAGGTGAAATACGAGCAGTACTTC
TRBJ2-3 | TRBV9 | - | - | CASRPGFWGTDTQYF | TGTGCCAGCCGGCCCGGGTTCTGGGGCACAGATACGCAGTATTTT
TRBJ2-7 | TRBV11-2 | TRBD2 | - | CASSLEGLADISYEQYF | TGTGCCAGCAGCTTAGAAGGACTAGCCGATATCTCCTACGAGCAGTACTTC
TRBJ2-2 | TRBV28 | - | - | CASRMRDLLTGELFF | TGTGCCAGCAGGATGAGGGACCTCCTCACCGGGGAGCTGTTTTTT
TRBJ2-7 | TRBV15 | TRBD1 | - | CATSKGPGQYYEQYF | TGTGCCACCAGCAAGGGTCCGGGACAGTACTACGAGCAGTACTTC
TRBJ1-5 | TRBV7-8 | TRBD1 | - | CASSRDRGVNQPQHF | TGTGCCAGCAGCCGAGACAGGGGGGTGAATCAGCCCCAGCATTTT
TRBJ2-1 | TRBV7-9 | - | - | CASSLGTKLDNEQFF | TGTGCCAGCAGCCTCGGGACAAAACTTGACAATGAGCAGTTCTTC
TRBJ2-3 | TRBV6-6 | TRBD1 | - | CASSPSTGGGTQYF | TGTGCCAGCAGTCCCTCGACAGGGGGGGGTACGCAGTATTTT
TRBJ1-6 | TRBV28 | TRBD1 | - | CASSLPTGGPLHF | TGTGCCAGCAGTTTACCAACAGGGGGACCCCTCCACTTT
TRBJ2-3 | TRBV7-2 | TRBD2 | - | CASSWGLAVSTDTQYF | TGTGCCAGCAGCTGGGGACTAGCGGTTAGCACAGATACGCAGTATTTT
TRBJ2-1 | TRBV7-9 | TRBD2 | - | CASSSNPLAANEQFF | TGTGCCAGCAGCTCCAACCCACTAGCGGCCAATGAGCAGTTCTTC
TRBJ1-5 | TRBV28 | - | - | CASSFGLNQPQHF | TGTGCCAGCAGTTTTGGCCTCAATCAGCCCCAGCATTTT
TRBJ2-1 | TRBV28 | TRBD2 | - | CASTYSGNEQFF | TGTGCCAGCACTTATAGCGGGAATGAGCAGTTCTTC
TRBJ1-5 | TRBV6-5 | - | - | CAGSYGPNQPQHF | TGTGCCGGCAGTTACGGCCCAAATCAGCCCCAGCATTTT
TRBJ2-3 | TRBV6-1 | - | once | CASSERSQGITDTQYF | TGTGCCAGCAGTGAAAGGTCGCAGGGTATCACAGATACGCAGTATTTT
TRBJ2-1 | TRBV7-2 | - | - | CASSPGLAGYNEQFF | TGTGCCAGCAGCCCGGGACTGGCGGGCTACAATGAGCAGTTCTTC
TRBJ1-1 | TRBV6-5 | - | - | CASRDRNTEAFF | TGTGCCAGTAGGGACCGAAACACTGAAGCTTTCTTT
TRBJ2-5 | TRBV15 | TRBD2 | - | CATSRDPSGQETQYF | TGTGCCACCAGCAGAGATCCTAGCGGGCAAGAGACCCAGTACTTC
TRBJ1-2 | TRBV30 | - | - | CAWSVGVGNGYTF | TGTGCCTGGAGTGTGGGGGTCGGGAATGGCTACACCTTC
TRBJ2-7 | TRBV2 | TRBD1 | - | CASIPGQVNYEQYF | TGTGCCAGCATCCCGGGACAGGTGAACTACGAGCAGTACTTC
TRBJ1-1 | TRBV28 | TRBD1 | - | CASSQQGGAGTEAFF | TGTGCCAGCAGTCAACAAGGGGGCGCGGGCACTGAAGCTTTCTTT
TRBJ2-3 | TRBV5-5 | - | once | CASSLVPVSATDTQYF | TGTGCCAGCAGCTTGGTTCCAGTGTCAGCTACAGATACGCAGTATTTT
TRBJ1-1 | TRBV7-8 | - | - | CASTPMKNTEAFF | TGTGCCAGCACACCCATGAAGAACACTGAAGCTTTCTTT
TRBJ1-5 | TRBV7-9 | - | - | CASSLERGTFDQPQHF | TGTGCCAGCAGCTTAGAGCGGGGGACATTTGATCAGCCCCAGCATTTT
TRBJ2-1 | TRBV10-2 | - | - | CASRQRSSYNEQFF | TGCGCCAGCAGACAGAGAAGCTCCTACAATGAGCAGTTCTTC
TRBJ2-1 | TRBV28 | - | - | CASSPLGWEAYNEQFF | TGTGCCAGCAGTCCCCTAGGCTGGGAGGCCTACAATGAGCAGTTCTTC
TRBJ2-1 | TRBV28 | TRBD2 | - | CASSWPPLNLTFLRGDNEQFF | TGTGCCAGCAGCTGGCCCCCACTGAACCTGACCTTCCTGCGGGGGGACAATGAGCAGTTCTTC
TRBJ1-1 | TRBV2 | - | - | CAWTSKLNTEAFF | TGTGCGTGGACCTCGAAATTGAACACTGAAGCTTTCTTT
TRBJ1-2 | TRBV7-2 | TRBD1 | - | CASSSRTGSNYGYTF | TGTGCCAGCAGCTCACGGACAGGGTCCAACTATGGCTACACCTTC
TRBJ2-2 | TRBV5-6 | TRBD2 | - | CASSLFPGLALAGELFF | TGTGCCAGCAGCTTGTTTCCGGGACTAGCTTTGGCCGGGGAGCTGTTTTTT
TRBJ2-3 | TRBV7-3 | TRBD2 | - | CASSPRAGVADTQYF | TGTGCCAGCAGCCCCCGGGCGGGAGTGGCAGATACGCAGTATTTT
TRBJ1-2 | TRBV7-9 | - | - | CAIPRGGANYGYTF | TGTGCCATCCCACGGGGGGGAGCTAACTATGGCTACACCTTC
TRBJ1-1 | TRBV28 | - | - | CASSLGGVVTEAFF | TGTGCCAGCAGTTTGGGGGGGGTAGTCACTGAAGCTTTCTTT
TRBJ1-2 | TRBV28 | - | - | CASSLSGVGGPLYYGYTF | TGTGCCAGCAGTTTAAGCGGGGTCGGGGGACCCCTCTACTATGGCTACACCTTC
TRBJ1-1 | TRBV7-6 | - | - | CASSLVMGGRTEAFF | TGTGCCAGCAGCTTAGTGATGGGAGGAAGAACTGAAGCTTTCTTT
TRBJ2-7 | TRBV2 | TRBD2 | once | CASSGSGIKSYEQYF | TGTGCCAGCAGTGGTAGCGGGATTAAATCCTACGAGCAGTACTTC
TRBJ2-7 | TRBV28 | TRBD2 | - | CASRTGLAVYEQYF | TGTGCCAGCAGGACGGGACTAGCAGTATACGAGCAGTACTTC
TRBJ2-2 | TRBV19 | - | - | CASSRDSQGWGELFF | TGTGCCAGTAGCAGGGACTCCCAGGGTTGGGGGGAGCTGTTTTTT
TRBJ2-2 | TRBV15 | - | - | CATSRDPPGNPTGELFF | TGTGCCACCAGCAGAGACCCCCCCGGGAACCCCACCGGGGAGCTGTTTTTT
TRBJ2-1 | TRBV28 | - | - | CASSFGAFTSYNEQFF | TGTGCCAGCAGTTTCGGCGCCTTCACCTCCTACAATGAGCAGTTCTTC
TRBJ2-3 | TRBV5-1 | - | - | CASSLSGTDTQYF | TGCGCCAGCAGCTTGTCGGGCACAGATACGCAGTATTTT